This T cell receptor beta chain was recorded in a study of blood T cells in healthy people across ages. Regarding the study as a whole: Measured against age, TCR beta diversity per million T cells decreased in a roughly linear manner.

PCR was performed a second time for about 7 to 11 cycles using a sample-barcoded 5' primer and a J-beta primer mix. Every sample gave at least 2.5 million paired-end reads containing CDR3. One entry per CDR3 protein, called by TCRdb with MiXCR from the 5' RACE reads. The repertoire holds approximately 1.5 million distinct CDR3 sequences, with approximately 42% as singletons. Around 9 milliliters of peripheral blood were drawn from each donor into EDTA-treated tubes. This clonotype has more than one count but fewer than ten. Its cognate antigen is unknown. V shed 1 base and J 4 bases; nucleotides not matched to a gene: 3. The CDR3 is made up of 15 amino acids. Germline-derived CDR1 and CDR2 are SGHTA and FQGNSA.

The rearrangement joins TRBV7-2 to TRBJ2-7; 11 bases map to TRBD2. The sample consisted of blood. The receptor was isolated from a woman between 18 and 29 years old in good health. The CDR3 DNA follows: TGTGCCAGCAGCTTAGTGGGGACTAGCGGATACGAGCAGTACTTC. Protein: CASSLVGTSGYEQYF. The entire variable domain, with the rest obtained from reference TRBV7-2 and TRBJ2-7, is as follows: GAGVSQSPSNKVTEKGKDVELRCDPISGHTALYWYRQSLGQGLEFLIYFQGNSAPDKSGLPSDRFSAERTGGSVSTLTIQRTQQEDSAVYLCASSLVGTSGYEQYFGPGTRLTVT.